This T cell receptor (beta chain) was identified during a study of blood T cell repertoires in COVID-19. Profiling relied on immunoSEQ multiplex PCR, and the TCRdb table lists in-frame clones only, not all of them. The data show approximately 210,000 clones, about four fifths seen once. Trimming removed 5 bases at V and 0 bases at J, with 17 bases between. The germline CDR1 and CDR2 sequences are SGHRS and YFSETQ. CDR3 length equals 16 residues. The sample comprised peripheral blood. The chain joins TRBV5-1 to TRBJ1-1; TRBD1 is a possible D gene (5 bases). This sequence was found in a man aged 50 or older with active or convalescent COVID-19. This CDR3 is CASSTGRNLMNTEAFF. CDR3 nucleotides: TGCGCCAGCAGTACAGGACGGAATCTCATGAACACTGAAGCTTTCTTT.